The 20 T cell receptor beta chains below were found in one sample sequenced in a study of blood T cell repertoires in COVID-19. The assay was immunoSEQ multiplex PCR, and TCRdb's table has in-frame clones only and misses some. The table records about 140,000 clones, under 80% of them present only once. The specimen was peripheral blood. The receptors were gathered from a man older than 75 with acute or convalescent COVID-19.

This rearrangement joins TRBV27 to TRBJ1-1, with no clear D. With 2 bases removed from V and 0 bases from J, the gap between germline ends came to 7 bases. This CDR3 is 14 amino acids long. The germline CDR1 and CDR2 sequences are MNHEY and SMNVEV (reference sequence). The CDR3: CASSLVGVNTEAFF. CDR3 sequence (DNA): TGTGCCAGCAGTTTAGTCGGGGTGAACACTGAAGCTTTCTTT.

The chain links TRBV4-3 to TRBJ1-3, with a tentative D call TRBD1 (5 bases). With 0 bases removed from V and 2 bases from J, the gap between germline ends came to 14 bases. This CDR3 has 17 amino acids. CDR1 LGHNA and CDR2 YSLEER come from the germline V gene. The CDR3 region has the DNA TGCGCCAGCAGCCAAGAATACCGGGGGGTAACTGGAAACACCATATATTTT. It encodes CASSQEYRGVTGNTIYF.

The chain combines TRBV7-2 with TRBJ2-3; the match to TRBD1 covers 8 bases. V lost 6 bases, J lost 2 bases, and 4 bases stayed unmatched. The length of the CDR3 is 14 residues. Germline V gives CDR1 SGHTA, CDR2 FQGNSA. This CDR3 reads CASRNRGDTDTQYF. CDR3 sequence (DNA): TGTGCCAGCAGGAACAGGGGGGACACAGATACGCAGTATTTT.

This chain uses TRBV11-3 with TRBJ2-1; TRBD1 aligns across 8 bases. Unmatched junction bases numbered 6, after V lost 4 bases and J lost 4 bases. Germline V gene data show CDR1 as SGHNT and CDR2 as YENEEA. The CDR3 runs 15 residues. CDR3 amino acids: CASSSSGTGYNEQFF. The CDR3, as DNA: TGTGCCAGCAGCTCTTCTGGGACAGGTTACAATGAGCAGTTCTTC.

This clone was seen a handful of times. This rearrangement joins TRBV19 to TRBJ2-7; weak D call: TRBD2 (6 bases). Trimming pared 5 bases from V and 0 bases from J, leaving 11 bases between. Germline CDR1 reads LNHDA; CDR2 reads SQIVND (reference sequence). This CDR3 has 14 amino acids. Here the CDR3 reads CASSAGLDSYEQYF. The CDR3 DNA follows: TGTGCCAGTAGTGCGGGACTTGACTCCTACGAGCAGTACTTC.

The V call is TRBV10-2, the J call TRBJ1-3, with 8 bases identical to TRBD1. Germline V gene data show CDR1 as WSHSY and CDR2 as SAAADI. There are 17 residues in the CDR3. Unmatched junction bases numbered 10, after V lost 5 bases and J lost 1 base. CDR3 amino acids: CASSPAGRGQSGNTIYF. Here the CDR3 DNA reads TGCGCCAGCAGTCCAGCCGGCAGGGGGCAATCTGGAAACACCATATATTTT.

V usage is TRBV19 and J usage is TRBJ2-5, with unresolved D. V was trimmed by 4 bases and J by 1 base, leaving 7 bases between them. Germline loops: CDR1 LNHDA, CDR2 SQIVND (reference sequence). The CDR3 extends over 13 amino acids. The CDR3 loop reads CASSTFSQETQYF. The CDR3 DNA reads as TGTGCCAGTAGTACCTTCTCCCAAGAGACCCAGTACTTC.

The chain joins TRBV28 to TRBJ1-4; D is unresolved. Germline V gene sequence: CDR1 MDHEN, CDR2 SYDVKM. CDR3 length: 11 residues. Trimming removed 6 bases from V and 8 bases from J, with 7 bases in between. The DNA of the CDR3 is TGTGCCAGCAGGGAGGAGGAAAAACTGTTTTTT. It specifies CASREEEKLFF.

The gene calls are TRBV28 and TRBJ1-5; D is undetermined. With 6 bases removed from V and 4 bases from J, the gap between germline ends came to 7 bases. The CDR3 has 12 amino acids. Germline V gene lookup returns CDR1 MDHEN and CDR2 SYDVKM. The chain's CDR3 is CASRRGNQPQHF. DNA of the CDR3: TGTGCCAGCAGACGCGGGAATCAGCCCCAGCATTTT.

The chain links TRBV2 to TRBJ2-7, with 8 nucleotides matching TRBD1. V was pared by 4 bases and J by 11 bases, with 10 bases of the junction left unmatched. The CDR3 is 13 residues long. Germline V CDR1 and CDR2: SNHLY, FYNNEI. CDR3 nucleotides: TGTGCCAGCAGTGTAAACCACCCGGGACAGGAGTACTTC. The encoded protein is CASSVNHPGQEYF.

In DNA form, the CDR3 reads TGTGCCAGCAGCCTGGACAGGGGGGACGAGCAGTACTTC. This translates into CASSLDRGDEQYF. The V gene is TRBV27, the J gene TRBJ2-7; 10 nucleotides match TRBD1. The germline V gene encodes CDR1 MNHEY and CDR2 SMNVEV (reference sequence). Germline trimming cut 6 bases from V and 5 bases from J; bases unmatched to any gene: 4. CDR3 length: 13 residues.

V gene TRBV10-1 combines with J gene TRBJ2-2; D possibly corresponds to TRBD2 (6 bases). The CDR3 length is 17 residues. V dropped 3 bases and J dropped 4 bases, with 18 bases sitting between them. Germline assignment: CDR1 WNHNN and CDR2 SYGVQD (reference sequence). CDR3 sequence (DNA): TGCGCCAGCAGTGATTGGATGAGGGGACTTGGCACCGGGGAGCTGTTTTTT. It encodes CASSDWMRGLGTGELFF.

CDR3 bases: TGTGCCAGCAGCTCAGGACAGATTGTGAATCAGCCCCAGCATTTT. Translated, it gives CASSSGQIVNQPQHF. The chain combines TRBV11-2 with TRBJ1-5; D might be TRBD1 (6 bases). Trimming stripped 4 bases from V and 4 bases from J, with 14 bases between. The CDR3 runs to 15 residues. CDR1 is SGHAT and CDR2 is FQNNGV in the germline V gene.

The chain combines TRBV6-5 with TRBJ2-5, with 9 nucleotides matching TRBD2. Trimming at V came to 7 bases and at J to 3 bases, leaving 6 bases not matched to a gene. Germline lookup yields CDR1 MNHEY and CDR2 SVGAGI. The CDR3 has 14 residues. Here the CDR3 reads CASITTSGKETQYF. CDR3 DNA: TGTGCCAGCATTACGACTAGCGGAAAAGAGACCCAGTACTTC.

The chain links TRBV2 to TRBJ2-7; TRBD1 matches 8 bases. Germline CDR1 SNHLY, CDR2 FYNNEI. The CDR3 spans 15 residues. Trimming cost V 4 bases and J 7 bases; bases outside gene matches: 12. For the CDR3, the DNA is TGTGCCAGCAGTGTGGTAGGACAGGGCAGGGGAGAGCAGTACTTC. Amino acids: CASSVVGQGRGEQYF.

V and J are TRBV3-1 (or the pseudogene TRBV3-2) and TRBJ2-1; the D gene is possibly TRBD2 (6 bases). The CDR3 consists of 15 residues. V was trimmed by 1 base and J by 8 bases, leaving 15 bases between them. CDR1 is LGHDT, CDR2 YNNKEL, per germline (reference sequence). In nucleotides, the CDR3 is TGTGCCAGCAGCCAAGGGGGACGGGGGTTAGATGAGCAGTTCTTC. It specifies CASSQGGRGLDEQFF.

V is TRBV6-6 and J is TRBJ1-4; D is ambiguous. The CDR3 runs to 13 residues. V shed 8 bases and J shed 8 bases, with 15 bases lying between them. Germline lookup yields CDR1 MNHNY and CDR2 SVGAGI (reference sequence). CDR3 residues: CASEALLGEKLFF. The DNA of the CDR3 is TGTGCCAGCGAGGCCTTACTCGGGGAAAAACTGTTTTTT.

The chain employs TRBV6-5 and TRBJ1-5, with D possibly TRBD1 on 6 matching bases. From germline, CDR1 is MNHEY and CDR2 SVGAGI. V was pared by 9 bases and J by 6 bases, with 15 bases between. The CDR3 is 13 amino acids. The CDR3 DNA follows: TGTGCCAGTTCCCGGGACACCTCTCAGCCCCAGCATTTT. Protein: CASSRDTSQPQHF.

The chain employs TRBV6-6 and TRBJ2-1; 9 nucleotides line up with TRBD1. The trim removed 5 bases at V and 10 bases at J, leaving 12 bases unmatched. CDR3 length: 15 amino acids. Per germline, CDR1 MNHNY and CDR2 SVGAGI (reference sequence). CDR3 sequence (DNA): TGTGCCAGCAGTCAGATCCCGGGACAGGGTGAAGAGCAGTTCTTC. Translated, it gives CASSQIPGQGEEQFF.

V and J are TRBV2 and TRBJ1-5; D is perhaps TRBD1 (6 bases). Germline V gene sequence: CDR1 SNHLY, CDR2 FYNNEI. The CDR3 has 13 residues. Trimming took 8 bases from V and 2 from J, leaving 10 bases between them. The chain's CDR3 is CASSDRRNQPQHF. CDR3 DNA sequence: TGTGCCAGCTCGGACAGACGCAATCAGCCCCAGCATTTT.